Presented here are 22 T cell receptor beta chains from one specimen sequenced in a study of cytotoxic CD8 clonotypes in ibrutinib-treated CLL. The protocol was immunoSEQ multiplex PCR, while the TCRdb copy is restricted to in-frame clones and leaves out a portion. The table includes some 19,000 clones, 81% detected once. The source material was PBMCs, sampled before ibrutinib treatment. The receptors stem from a human donor with chronic lymphocytic leukemia.

The rearrangement links TRBV5-1 to TRBJ1-2; tentative D call: TRBD1 (5 bases). In germline, CDR1 is SGHRS, CDR2 YFSETQ. The CDR3 covers 13 residues. V was trimmed by 2 bases and J by 3 bases, leaving 8 bases between them. The DNA of the CDR3 is TGCGCCAGCAGCTTTGGGGCGGACTATGGCTACACCTTC. Protein sequence: CASSFGADYGYTF.

The chain uses TRBV6-6 and TRBJ2-5; TRBD1 or TRBD2 may be the D gene (5 bases each). V gave up 2 bases and J gave up 2 bases, with 15 bases separating them. The CDR3 contains 16 residues. Germline V gene data show CDR1 as MNHNY and CDR2 as SVGAGI (reference sequence). The CDR3 region is CASSYDSLGVQETQYF. The CDR3, as DNA: TGTGCCAGCAGTTACGACAGTTTGGGGGTTCAAGAGACCCAGTACTTC.

V usage is TRBV2 and J usage is TRBJ2-4; TRBD2 might be the D (7 bases). The germline V and J ends were trimmed by 1 base and 0 bases, with 16 bases remaining between them. The CDR3 runs to 18 residues. CDR1 and CDR2 from the germline V gene are SNHLY and FYNNEI. The CDR3, as DNA: TGTGCCAGCAGTGAAGGAAGGACAGCGGGACTAGCCAAAAACATTCAGTACTTC. Protein sequence: CASSEGRTAGLAKNIQYF.

This chain uses TRBV6-5 with TRBJ2-5; the D gene is possibly TRBD1 (6 bases). The CDR3 totals 14 residues. The ends were cut back, 7 bases at V and 6 bases at J, with 18 bases in the middle. The germline V gene encodes CDR1 MNHEY and CDR2 SVGAGI. CDR3 loop: CASTADRWGKTQYF. In DNA form, the CDR3 reads TGTGCCAGCACCGCCGACAGGTGGGGGAAGACCCAGTACTTC.

V is TRBV15 and J is TRBJ1-6; 7 positions match TRBD1. Germline V gene data show CDR1 as LNHNV and CDR2 as YYDKDF (reference sequence). This CDR3 has 13 residues. With V trimmed by 10 bases and J by 5 bases, 5 bases remained unmatched. CDR3: CAIRDSNNSPLHF. The CDR3 DNA follows: TGTGCCATCCGGGACAGCAATAATTCACCCCTCCACTTT.

The chain uses TRBV18 and TRBJ2-7; D ambiguous. V lost 3 bases to trimming and J lost 6 bases, with 12 bases between them. The germline gives CDR1 KGHSH, CDR2 LQKENI. This CDR3 spans 13 amino acids. CDR3 bases: TGTGCCAGCTCACCTGGAGTAAGGACCGAGCAGTACTTC. Its translation: CASSPGVRTEQYF.

A word on this clone: This may be a read error, as it is one base from a much larger clone. Distinct nucleotide sequences in the sample also encode this CDR3. The rearrangement uses TRBV7-2 and TRBJ2-7; D is tentatively TRBD1 or TRBD2 (6 bases each). The V gene lost 4 bases and the J gene lost 7 bases, with 11 bases spanning the gap. CDR1 is SGHTA, CDR2 FQGNSA, per germline. The CDR3 covers 12 residues. DNA of the CDR3: TGTGCCAGCAGCTCTACAGGGAGGGAGCAGTACTTC. Its translation: CASSSTGREQYF.

The chain joins TRBV6-1 to TRBJ1-2; D unresolved. Trimming removed 1 base at V and 1 base at J, with 7 bases between. Germline V lookup: CDR1 MNHNS, CDR2 SASEGT. CDR3 length equals 14 residues. Here the CDR3 reads CASSEEVINYGYTF. CDR3 in DNA: TGTGCCAGCAGTGAAGAGGTGATTAACTATGGCTACACCTTC.

This chain joins TRBV9 and TRBJ1-2, with 10 bases matching TRBD1. This CDR3 has 15 residues. V was clipped by 0 bases and J by 4 bases; unmatched bases: 3. The germline CDR1 and CDR2 sequences are SGDLS and YYNGEE. The CDR3 region has the DNA TGTGCCAGCAGCGTAGAGGGACAGGGGTCCTATGGCTACACCTTC. It specifies CASSVEGQGSYGYTF.

This chain links TRBV5-1 with TRBJ2-1, with 9 nucleotides matching TRBD1. Germline CDR1 is SGHRS and CDR2 is YFSETQ. This CDR3 has 15 amino acids. V was pared by 4 bases and J by 3 bases, with 5 bases of the junction left unmatched. The chain's CDR3 is CASSIGQGNYNEQFF. The CDR3 DNA sequence: TGCGCCAGCAGCATTGGACAGGGGAACTACAATGAGCAGTTCTTC.

Here the CDR3 reads CASSLNMDTQYF. In nucleotides, the CDR3 is TGTGCCAGCAGCTTAAACATGGATACGCAGTATTTT. J is TRBJ2-3 and V is TRBV11-3; D is unclear. CDR3 length: 12 residues. CDR1 is SGHNT, CDR2 YENEEA, per germline. V lost 2 bases, J lost 6 bases, and 6 bases lay in between.

The chain uses TRBV15 and TRBJ2-5; the match to TRBD1 covers 8 bases. Germline-derived CDR1 and CDR2 are LNHNV and YYDKDF (reference sequence). The CDR3 sequence is 17 residues long. V shed 2 bases, J shed 5 bases, and the junction held 13 bases outside the gene matches. The CDR3 loop reads CATSRQGQGASRETQYF. Here the CDR3 DNA reads TGTGCCACCAGCAGACAAGGACAGGGAGCGAGTCGGGAGACCCAGTACTTC. Looking up the rest from reference TRBV15 and TRBJ2-5 gives the full variable domain: DAMVIQNPRYQVTQFGKPVTLSCSQTLNHNVMYWYQQKSSQAPKLLFHYYDKDFNNEADTPDNFQSRRPNTSFCFLDIRSPGLGDTAMYLCATSRQGQGASRETQYFGPGTRLLVL.

The rearrangement links TRBV4-3 to TRBJ2-2; D is possibly TRBD1 (6 bases). V was pared by 0 bases and J by 3 bases, with 11 bases between. The germline V gene has CDR1 LGHNA and CDR2 YSLEER. CDR3 length: 16 amino acids. The CDR3 nucleotides are TGCGCCAGCAGCCAAGATACTGGACAGCACACCGGGGAGCTGTTTTTT. This codes for CASSQDTGQHTGELFF.

The rearrangement links TRBV7-8 to TRBJ2-5; 10 bases line up with TRBD2. The CDR3 has 16 residues. The V gene end was trimmed by 4 bases and the J gene end by 4 bases; junction bases not matched to a gene: 9. Germline assignment: CDR1 SGHVS and CDR2 FQNEAQ. The CDR3 nucleotides read TGTGCCAGCAGCTGGACTAGCGGTTTAAGGGGAGAGACCCAGTACTTC. This translates into CASSWTSGLRGETQYF.

V and J are TRBV10-3 and TRBJ2-1; the match to TRBD1 covers 9 bases. With 7 bases clipped from V and 1 base from J, the junction kept 5 bases outside the gene matches. Germline V gives CDR1 ENHRY, CDR2 SYGVKD. The CDR3 length is 15 residues. CDR3 residues: CAIKRTGVSYNEQFF. CDR3 coding DNA: TGTGCCATCAAAAGGACAGGGGTGTCCTACAATGAGCAGTTCTTC.

The chain has TRBV27 and TRBJ1-2; D remains ambiguous. Germline CDR1 and CDR2: MNHEY and SMNVEV (reference sequence). V was pared by 8 bases and J by 7 bases, with 14 bases between. CDR3 length: 12 amino acids. CDR3 in amino acids: CASQRAGSGYTF. The DNA of the CDR3 is TGTGCCAGCCAACGTGCGGGGAGTGGCTACACCTTC.

The chain joins TRBV14 to TRBJ1-1; a weak D match, TRBD1 (6 bases). Germline values: CDR1 SGHDN, CDR2 FVKESK. The CDR3 has 14 amino acids. Trimming removed 3 bases at V and 6 bases at J, with 14 bases between. The CDR3 sequence is CASSHGGKGAEAFF. DNA of the CDR3: TGTGCCAGCAGCCACGGGGGCAAAGGCGCTGAAGCTTTCTTT.

The CDR3 nucleotides read TGTGCCAGCAGCTTACGAACGGATAACTATGGCTACACCTTC. Translation: CASSLRTDNYGYTF. The V gene is TRBV7-2, the J gene TRBJ1-2; D unclear. CDR3 length equals 14 residues. Trimming took off 2 bases at V and 1 base at J, with 8 bases between the two ends. CDR1 is SGHTA, CDR2 FQGNSA, per germline. Based on the CDR3 plus reference TRBV7-2 and TRBJ1-2, the full variable domain is GAGVSQSPSNKVTEKGKDVELRCDPISGHTALYWYRQSLGQGLEFLIYFQGNSAPDKSGLPSDRFSAERTGGSVSTLTIQRTQQEDSAVYLCASSLRTDNYGYTFGSGTRLTVV.

This chain links TRBV6-6 with TRBJ2-4; tentative D call: TRBD2 (6 bases). The CDR3 is 14 residues long. The V gene lost 4 bases and the J gene lost 8 bases, with 15 bases spanning the gap. Germline CDR1 reads MNHNY; CDR2 reads SVGAGI (reference sequence). CDR3 bases: TGTGCCAGCAGTTCCCGACATGGGGAGGACATTCAGTACTTC. Encoded protein: CASSSRHGEDIQYF.

The V call is TRBV7-2, the J call TRBJ1-2, with TRBD1 as a possible D gene (5 bases). The CDR3 loop spans 12 amino acids. CDR1 and CDR2 from the germline V gene are SGHTA and FQGNSA. Trimming took 5 bases from V and 10 from J, leaving 14 bases between them. The CDR3 DNA sequence: TGTGCCAGCAGCCCGACAGAATACGACTACACCTTC. Its protein is CASSPTEYDYTF.

V and J are TRBV19 and TRBJ2-5, with 7 nucleotides matching TRBD2. V gave up 3 bases and J gave up 5 bases; unmatched junction bases: 9. Germline values: CDR1 LNHDA, CDR2 SQIVND (reference sequence). The CDR3 runs 15 residues. Here the CDR3 DNA reads TGTGCCAGTAGTATCGGCATAAGGCGGGGGGAGACCCAGTACTTC. Encoded protein: CASSIGIRRGETQYF.

This sequence joins TRBV5-6 and TRBJ2-5; D may be TRBD2 (5 bases). Trimming pared 3 bases from V and 2 bases from J, leaving 14 bases between. CDR3 length: 15 residues. The V gene's germline CDR1 is SGHDT and CDR2 YYEEEE. CDR3 residues: CASSSMRAKQETQYF. DNA for the CDR3: TGTGCCAGCAGCTCGATGCGGGCGAAACAAGAGACCCAGTACTTC.